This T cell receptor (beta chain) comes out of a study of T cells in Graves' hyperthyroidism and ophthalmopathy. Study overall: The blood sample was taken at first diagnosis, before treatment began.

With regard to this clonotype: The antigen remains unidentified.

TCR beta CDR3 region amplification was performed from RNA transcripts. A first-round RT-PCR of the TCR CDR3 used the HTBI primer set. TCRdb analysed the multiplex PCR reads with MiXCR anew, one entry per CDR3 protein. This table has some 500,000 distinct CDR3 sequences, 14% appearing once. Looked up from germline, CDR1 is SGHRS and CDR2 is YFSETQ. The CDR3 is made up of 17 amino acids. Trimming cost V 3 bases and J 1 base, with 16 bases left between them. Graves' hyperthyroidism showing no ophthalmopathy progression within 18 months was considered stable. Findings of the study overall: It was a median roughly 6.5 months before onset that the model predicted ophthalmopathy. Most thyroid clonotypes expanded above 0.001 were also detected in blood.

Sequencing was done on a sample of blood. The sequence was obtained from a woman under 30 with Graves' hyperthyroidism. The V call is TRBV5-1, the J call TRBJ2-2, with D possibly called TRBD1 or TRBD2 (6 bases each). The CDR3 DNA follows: TGCGCCAGCAGCTGGCCGGGGGCCAGCGGGAACACCGGGGAGCTGTTTTTT. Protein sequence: CASSWPGASGNTGELFF.